This T cell receptor (beta chain) was sequenced in a study of regulatory T cells in long-lasting Graves disease. Overall study results and limits: The persistent group shared 3,000 or so public clonotypes, more than the roughly 970 shared by new patients.

The TCR beta library used iRepertoire HTBI primers with Arm-PCR amplification of CDR3. TCRdb re-called the multiplex PCR reads through MiXCR, storing one row per CDR3 protein. The sample carries around 500,000 distinct CDR3 sequences, 12% recorded once. Only a few counts were recorded for this clonotype. The antigen is undetermined. Time point reported: newly diagnosed GD, antithyroid drugs for less than 3 months. TCR sequences were obtained from RNA taken from PBMCs. A further study also used this sample, focusing on T cells in Graves' hyperthyroidism and ophthalmopathy.

This sequence originates from a woman aged 30 to 39 with Graves disease. Sequencing was performed on peripheral blood mononuclear cells (PBMCs), taken at new diagnosis, from a patient treated with antithyroid drugs.

CDR3 protein: CASSQDPAPVDNEQFF. The CDR3 DNA follows: TGTGCCAGCAGCCAAGATCCGGCCCCCGTTGACAATGAGCAGTTCTTC. This chain links TRBV3-1 with TRBJ2-1; D uncertain. Germline CDR1 LGHDT, CDR2 YNNKEL (reference sequence). CDR3 length: 16 residues. The V end lost 0 bases, the J end lost 5 bases, and 14 bases lay between the germline ends.